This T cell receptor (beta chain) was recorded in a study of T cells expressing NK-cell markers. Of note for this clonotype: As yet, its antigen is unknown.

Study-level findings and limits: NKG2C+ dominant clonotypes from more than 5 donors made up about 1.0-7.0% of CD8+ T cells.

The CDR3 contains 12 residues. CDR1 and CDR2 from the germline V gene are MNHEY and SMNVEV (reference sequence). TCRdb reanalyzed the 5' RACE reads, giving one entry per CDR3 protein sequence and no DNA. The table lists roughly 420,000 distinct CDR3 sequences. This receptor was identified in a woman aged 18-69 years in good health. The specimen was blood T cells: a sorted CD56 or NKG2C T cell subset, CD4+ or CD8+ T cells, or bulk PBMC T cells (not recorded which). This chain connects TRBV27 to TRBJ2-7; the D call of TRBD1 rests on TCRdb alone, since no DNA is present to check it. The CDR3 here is CASKSWGYEQYF.